This T cell receptor (beta chain) appears in the sequencing data of a study of shared clonotypes between healthy human individuals. Sorted-subset replicate PCR reactions were performed with approximately 180 ng DNA, corresponding to 30,000 or so T cell genomes. The table came from immunoSEQ multiplex PCR; TCRdb's copy has only in-frame clones and leaves some out. The sample has roughly 1,500,000 clones, around 98% seen once. For this clone: No antigen is known for it. The identical CDR3 is also encoded by other nucleotide sequences in the sample.

Whole-study findings and limits: Few donors limited the genetic and exposure-history diversity represented.

Source material: naive CD4+ T cells sorted from blood. As to subset: CD45RA+ positively selected. The sequence was collected from a man aged 30 to 45 in good health.

The CDR3 loop reads CSARFVETQYF. Written as DNA, the CDR3 is TGCAGTGCTAGATTTGTGGAGACCCAGTACTTC. The chain recombines TRBV20-1 with TRBJ2-5, with D uncertain. V was trimmed by 2 bases and J by 5 bases, leaving 6 bases between them. The CDR3 extends over 11 amino acids. Germline CDR1 reads DFQATT; CDR2 reads SNEGSKA (reference sequence).